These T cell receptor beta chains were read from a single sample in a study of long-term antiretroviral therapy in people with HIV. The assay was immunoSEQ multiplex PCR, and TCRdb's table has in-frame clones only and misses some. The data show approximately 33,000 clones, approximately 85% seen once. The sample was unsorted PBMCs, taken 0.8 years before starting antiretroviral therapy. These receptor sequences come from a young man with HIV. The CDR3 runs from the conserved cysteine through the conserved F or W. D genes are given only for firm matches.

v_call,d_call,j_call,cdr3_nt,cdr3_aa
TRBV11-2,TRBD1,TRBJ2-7,TGTGCCAGCAGCTTAGAGACAGGGGGCTTCTACGAGCAGTACTTC,CASSLETGGFYEQYF
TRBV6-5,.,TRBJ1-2,TGTGCCAGCAGTTCCCCTTTTCCCGGGACGGTCTATGGCTACACCTTC,CASSSPFPGTVYGYTF
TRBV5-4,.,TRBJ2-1,TGTGCCAGCAGCTTTGTGCCCTACAATGAGCAGTTCTTC,CASSFVPYNEQFF
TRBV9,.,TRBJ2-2,TGTGCCAGCAGCGCCTACGGCGGGGAATTGACCTCCGGGGAGCTGTTTTTT,CASSAYGGELTSGELFF
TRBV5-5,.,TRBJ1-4,TGTGCCAGCAGCTCCGAGGGGTTTCGGGAAAAACTGTTTTTT,CASSSEGFREKLFF
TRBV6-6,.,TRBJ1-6,TGTGCCAGCAGTGCCGGATCCTATAATTCACCCCTCCACTTT,CASSAGSYNSPLHF
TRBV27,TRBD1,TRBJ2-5,TGTGCCAGCAGTCTAGGGGACAGGGCGAGCCAAGAGACCCAGTACTTC,CASSLGDRASQETQYF
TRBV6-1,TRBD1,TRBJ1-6,TGTGCCAGCGCGGGACAGGAGAATTCACCCCTCCACTTT,CASAGQENSPLHF
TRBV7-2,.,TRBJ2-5,TGTGCCAGCAGCTCCAGGGTTCAAGAGACCCAGTACTTC,CASSSRVQETQYF
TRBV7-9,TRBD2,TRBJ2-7,TGTGCCAGCAGCTTAGCTAGCGGGGGGTCTCTCTACGAGCAGTACTTC,CASSLASGGSLYEQYF
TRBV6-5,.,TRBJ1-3,TGTGCCAGCAGTTTTCTCAGCTCTGGAAACACCATATATTTT,CASSFLSSGNTIYF
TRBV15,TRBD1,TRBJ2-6,TGTGCCACCAGCAGAGTGACAGGGGCAGGGTCTGGGGCCAACGTCCTGACTTTC,CATSRVTGAGSGANVLTF
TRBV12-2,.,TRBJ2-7,TGTGCAAGTCGCCCTAGGGGTTCGGACCCCTACGAGCAGTACTTC,CASRPRGSDPYEQYF
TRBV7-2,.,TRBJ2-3,TGTGCCAGCAGCCTCGGCGGGGGCGGGGGTCAAGCAGGTACGCAGTATTTT,CASSLGGGGGQAGTQYF